These T cell receptor beta chains were read from a single sample in a study of T-cell reconstitution after alpha-beta-depleted transplantation in children. TCRdb fed the PCR reads into MiXCR, producing one record per CDR3 protein. This sample has approximately 350,000 distinct CDR3 sequences, with 10% to 15% found just once. This specimen was PBMCs, taken from the stem cell graft. These receptors were collected from a human donor who donated a stem cell graft to a child with Fanconi anemia. The CDR3 runs from the conserved cysteine through the conserved F or W. The D gene is left open where the match is weak. Clone size is shown for a subset of rows, as once, few, many or a class of expanded clone.

DNA	CDR3	J	D	size	V
TGCAGTGCCGAGTCGGGGACAGTTACTTCTGAAGCTTTCTTT	CSAESGTVTSEAFF	TRBJ1-1	TRBD1	few	TRBV20-1
TGCAGCGTTGCCGACAGGGTTGGAGGAAACACCATATATTTT	CSVADRVGGNTIYF	TRBJ1-3	TRBD1	.	TRBV29-1
TGCAGCGTTGAAGGAGCACTTGTGGGCGGTAGCACAGATACGCAGTATTTT	CSVEGALVGGSTDTQYF	TRBJ2-3	.	.	TRBV29-1
TGTGCCAGCAGCGTCCGGGAGATGGGACAGCCGTACTTC	CASSVREMGQPYF	TRBJ2-7	.	.	TRBV7-2
TGTGCCACCAGTGACCCCGGGACAGATAATCAGCCCCAGCATTTT	CATSDPGTDNQPQHF	TRBJ1-5	TRBD1	.	TRBV24-1
TGTGCTAGCAGCTTGACTGCTTGGAGGGAGCTGTTTTTT	CASSLTAWRELFF	TRBJ2-2	.	.	TRBV7-7
TGTGCCAGCAGTTTAGGTGCAGAGGTGTGGGAGCCCCAGCATTTT	CASSLGAEVWEPQHF	TRBJ1-5	.	.	TRBV12-3/TRBV12-4
TGTGCCATCAGGGACGGGGAATACAATGAGCAGTTCTTC	CAIRDGEYNEQFF	TRBJ2-1	.	few	TRBV10-3
TGTGCCAGCAGCTTCGCTAGCGGGGGGGCAGGAGAGACCCAGTACTTC	CASSFASGGAGETQYF	TRBJ2-5	TRBD2	many	TRBV7-8
TGTGCCAGCAGCCTCCGCGGGGTTTCGTACAATGAGCAGTTCTTC	CASSLRGVSYNEQFF	TRBJ2-1	.	.	TRBV9
TGTGCCAGCAGCTTGAGGTGGGGCACTTTTTTGGCTTTCTTT	CASSLRWGTFLAFF	TRBJ1-1	.	few	TRBV5-8
TGCAGTGCTAGAGATACCCCGGGTTGGAATTCACCCCTCCACTTT	CSARDTPGWNSPLHF	TRBJ1-6	.	.	TRBV20-1
TGCGCCAGCAGTGATTCCTCCGGGACAGGGGAGAACACCTTC	CASSDSSGTGENTF	TRBJ1-2	TRBD1	many	TRBV10-1
TGCGCCAGCAGCTTATACGGGTCCTCCGAGGAGACCCAGTACTTC	CASSLYGSSEETQYF	TRBJ2-5	.	.	TRBV5-1
TGTGCCAGCAGAGGTTTTGGGGCGAAGGGGTCACCCCTCCACTTT	CASRGFGAKGSPLHF	TRBJ1-6	.	many	TRBV2
TGTGCCTGGAGTCCGGGGCGGACCTACGAGCAGTACTTC	CAWSPGRTYEQYF	TRBJ2-7	.	.	TRBV30
TGCGCCAGCAGCCAATGGGGTACTGAGGCTTTCTTT	CASSQWGTEAFF	TRBJ1-1	.	.	TRBV4-3
TGCAGTGCCGACAGACAGGCCGATGAGCAGTTCTTC	CSADRQADEQFF	TRBJ2-1	.	few	TRBV20-1
TGCAGTGCTTCACAAGCGGGACTCATCGGAAATGGCTACACCTTC	CSASQAGLIGNGYTF	TRBJ1-2	.	few	TRBV20-1
TGTGCCTGGGACCAAATGGGCCTGGGAGCTTTCTTT	CAWDQMGLGAFF	TRBJ1-1	.	.	TRBV30
TGTGCCAGCAGTGGGGAAGGAGGCAGAACAGATACGCAGTATTTT	CASSGEGGRTDTQYF	TRBJ2-3	.	.	TRBV2
TGCGCCAGCAGCTACAGACAGGGGGGTCAGCCCCAGCATTTT	CASSYRQGGQPQHF	TRBJ1-5	TRBD1	many	TRBV5-1
TGCAGTGCTATCCGGCCATCTCGGCACACAGATACGCAGTATTTT	CSAIRPSRHTDTQYF	TRBJ2-3	.	.	TRBV20-1
TGTGCCAGCAGCCGTGCCGGGACTAAGTCCTACAATGAGCAGTTCTTC	CASSRAGTKSYNEQFF	TRBJ2-1	TRBD2	many	TRBV11-2
TGCAGTGCTAGAGGAGCACGACTTAGCACAGATACGCAGTATTTT	CSARGARLSTDTQYF	TRBJ2-3	.	many	TRBV20-1
TGTGCCAGCAGCCCTCAGGGGCAGTCCTACGAGCAGTACTTC	CASSPQGQSYEQYF	TRBJ2-7	.	many	TRBV3-1
TGTGCCAGCAGTTCGCCCGGGACAGGGGTGCAAGAGACCCAGTACTTC	CASSSPGTGVQETQYF	TRBJ2-5	TRBD1	.	TRBV12-3/TRBV12-4
TGTGCCAGCAGTACCCCCCGGGACAGGGGCCTAGTCAATGAGCAGTTCTTC	CASSTPRDRGLVNEQFF	TRBJ2-1	TRBD1	few	TRBV28
TGTGCCAGCAGTTACGGCAGTGGCTATGGCTACACCTTC	CASSYGSGYGYTF	TRBJ1-2	.	.	TRBV6-5
TGTGCCAGCAGTCCCGGGTTAAGGCTGCAGGAGACCCAGTACTTC	CASSPGLRLQETQYF	TRBJ2-5	.	.	TRBV7-7
TGTGCCAGCAGTCCTTCGGCAGGACGAGAGTATGGCTACACCTTC	CASSPSAGREYGYTF	TRBJ1-2	.	few	TRBV6-4
TGTGCCAGCAGCCTTGGGGGGTTGAACGCTGAAGCTTTCTTT	CASSLGGLNAEAFF	TRBJ1-1	.	.	TRBV5-4
TGTGCCAGCAGGCACAGTATGACAGAGAAGAACACTGAAGCTTTCTTT	CASRHSMTEKNTEAFF	TRBJ1-1	.	.	TRBV2
TGTGCCAGCAGCCAATCGATGACAGGGGGAGGTGGCTACACCTTC	CASSQSMTGGGGYTF	TRBJ1-2	TRBD1	.	TRBV16
TGCAGTGCTAGAGATATAGGTTTGAACACTGAAGCTTTCTTT	CSARDIGLNTEAFF	TRBJ1-1	.	few	TRBV20-1
TGCGCCAGCAGCCAAGGAAGGCAGGCTCTCGGGGAGCTGTTTTTT	CASSQGRQALGELFF	TRBJ2-2	.	many	TRBV4-3
TGTGCCAGCACGCTAGCGGGGGTCAATGAGCAGTTCTTC	CASTLAGVNEQFF	TRBJ2-1	TRBD2	.	TRBV2
TGTGCCAGCAGCTCGACAGAGTGGAACACTGAAGCTTTCTTT	CASSSTEWNTEAFF	TRBJ1-1	.	.	TRBV7-9
TGCAGTGCCCCGCAGCGGGGGGGCATGACAGATACGCAGTATTTT	CSAPQRGGMTDTQYF	TRBJ2-3	TRBD2	many	TRBV20-1
TGCAGCGTTGAAGATTGGGGAGCGAAAGAGACCCAGTACTTC	CSVEDWGAKETQYF	TRBJ2-5	.	few	TRBV29-1
TGCAGTCCCGGAGGCGGCAGGGGGCGCATGAACACTGAAGCTTTCTTT	CSPGGGRGRMNTEAFF	TRBJ1-1	TRBD1	.	TRBV20-1
TGTGCCAGCAGTGGTCCGGGTCACTACGAGCAGTACTTC	CASSGPGHYEQYF	TRBJ2-7	.	.	TRBV27
TGCGCCAGCAGCTTTGCGGACACAGCCTCCTACGAGCAGTACTTC	CASSFADTASYEQYF	TRBJ2-7	.	.	TRBV5-1
TGCAGCGTGGACCCGGACAGGAACTATGGCTACACCTTC	CSVDPDRNYGYTF	TRBJ1-2	TRBD1	.	TRBV29-1
TGCAGTGCTTCGAACGAGCGGGAGAGCTCCTACAATGAGCAGTTCTTC	CSASNERESSYNEQFF	TRBJ2-1	TRBD2	few	TRBV20-1
TGCAGTGCTAGAATAGCGGGGGCAGAGACCCAGTACTTC	CSARIAGAETQYF	TRBJ2-5	TRBD2	.	TRBV20-1
TGTGCCAGCAGCCCGTATTTAGCGACCGCAGATACGCAGTATTTT	CASSPYLATADTQYF	TRBJ2-3	.	many	TRBV6-1
TGTGCCAGCAGCGCCTGGGACAGGGCAAATTCACCCCTCCACTTT	CASSAWDRANSPLHF	TRBJ1-6	TRBD1	few	TRBV7-9
TGTGCCAGCAGGGTTAATGAAAAACTGTTTTTT	CASRVNEKLFF	TRBJ1-4	.	many	TRBV11-2